The clone carrying this T cell receptor (beta chain) was recorded at least ten times. What it recognizes is unknown. TCRdb's copy holds only in-frame clones and misses some; the assay was immunoSEQ multiplex PCR. The sample shows about 34,000 clones, none of them appearing just once. The CVID group had under 16 females and approximately 30 males, mean age around 40. CVID subjects were neither ill nor on immunomodulatory or immunosuppressive medication at sampling. These data originate in a study of T cell clonality in common variable immunodeficiency. Study findings and constraints: In common variable immunodeficiency, TCR beta chains reportedly carried fewer deletions and N-nucleotide insertions.

The source of this sequence is a human donor with common variable immunodeficiency. The sequenced sample consisted of peripheral blood mononuclear cells.

CDR3 region: CATSEPGTLYNEQFF. The sequenced CDR3 bases are TGTGCCACCAGTGAGCCCGGGACACTATACAATGAG. This chain uses TRBV24-1 with TRBJ2-1; TRBD1 is a possible D gene (6 bases). The read comes to an end 3 residues before the CDR3 does, leaving the germline J gene to fill in the end. The V end was cut by 4 bases, the J end by 4 bases, with 13 bases between. The CDR3 has 15 residues. Germline-derived CDR1 and CDR2 are KGHDR and SFDVKD.